Below, 11 T cell receptor beta chains from the same sample are listed, as sequenced in a study of blood T cell repertoires in COVID-19. TCRdb's copy holds only in-frame clones and misses some; the assay was immunoSEQ multiplex PCR. The profile shows 250,000 to 350,000 clones, roughly 90% of them singletons. Sequenced input: peripheral blood. The origin of the receptors is a woman aged 40 to 50 who had recovered from COVID-19.

The chain employs TRBV5-1 and TRBJ2-7, with D perhaps matching TRBD2 (5 bases). This CDR3 has 13 residues. The germline V gene has CDR1 SGHRS and CDR2 YFSETQ. V lost 0 bases to trimming and J lost 7 bases, with 11 bases between them. The CDR3 here is CASSLADEGEQYF. The CDR3 nucleotides are TGCGCCAGCAGCTTGGCAGACGAGGGAGAGCAGTACTTC.

This chain connects TRBV30 to TRBJ1-1; D gene unclear. CDR3 length: 14 residues. Trimming left V 8 bases short and J 1 base short, with 17 bases between. In germline, CDR1 is GTSNPN, CDR2 SVGIG (reference sequence). The DNA for the CDR3 is TGTGCCCGGAACCCCCCATCAGGGAACACTGAAGCTTTCTTT. This sequence encodes CARNPPSGNTEAFF.

The V call is TRBV4-1, the J call TRBJ1-6, with 9 bases fitting TRBD1. The CDR3 is 16 residues long. The V gene's germline CDR1 is MGHRA and CDR2 YSYEKL. The V segment lost 1 base and the J segment 7 bases; nucleotides outside the gene matches: 5. The CDR3 spells CASSQVGTGYNSPLHF. The CDR3 nucleotides are TGCGCCAGCAGCCAAGTTGGGACAGGGTACAATTCACCCCTCCACTTT.

This chain joins TRBV30 and TRBJ2-1; tentative D call: TRBD2 (6 bases). From germline, CDR1 is GTSNPN and CDR2 SVGIG (reference sequence). This CDR3 spans 14 amino acids. V lost 3 bases, J lost 6 bases, and 15 bases lay in between. The CDR3 DNA follows: TGTGCCTGGAGCGCCATGACTAGTTTCAATGAGCAGTTCTTC. It specifies CAWSAMTSFNEQFF.

The rearrangement links TRBV30 to TRBJ2-3, with 15 bases matching TRBD2. V trimming: 0 bases; J trimming: 3 bases; junction bases outside the gene matches: 1. Germline-derived CDR1 and CDR2 are GTSNPN and SVGIG (reference sequence). The CDR3 has 16 amino acids. The CDR3 DNA reads as TGTGCCTGGAGTGTAGGACTAGCGGGAGGGACAGATACGCAGTATTTT. Its protein product is CAWSVGLAGGTDTQYF. Combining the CDR3 with reference TRBV30 and TRBJ2-3 gives the whole variable domain SQTIHQWPATLVQPVGSPLSLECTVEGTSNPNLYWYRQAAGRGLQLLFYSVGIGQISSEVPQNLSASRPQDRQFILSSKKLLLSDSGFYLCAWSVGLAGGTDTQYFGPGTRLTVL.

The chain couples TRBV29-1 to TRBJ1-1, with TRBD1 matching over 8 bases. The V gene end was trimmed by 2 bases and the J gene end by 5 bases; junction bases not matched to a gene: 10. Per germline, CDR1 SQVTM and CDR2 ANQGSEA. This CDR3 comprises 15 residues. Here the CDR3 reads CSVESGRGLQTEAFF. CDR3 nucleotide sequence: TGCAGCGTTGAAAGTGGCAGGGGGCTTCAGACTGAAGCTTTCTTT.

The chain has TRBV5-6 and TRBJ2-5; D possibly corresponds to TRBD2 (6 bases). Looked up from germline, CDR1 is SGHDT and CDR2 is YYEEEE. The ends were cut back, 0 bases at V and 0 bases at J, with 9 bases in the middle. This CDR3 has 15 residues. CDR3 amino acids: CASSLEEGYQETQYF. The CDR3 DNA is TGTGCCAGCAGCTTGGAGGAGGGGTACCAAGAGACCCAGTACTTC.

This clone was recorded only once. The chain is built from TRBV7-8 and TRBJ2-3; D gene unclear. CDR3 length equals 12 residues. Germline values: CDR1 SGHVS, CDR2 FQNEAQ. The V and J ends lost 1 base and 6 bases respectively, with 5 bases between them. The DNA of the CDR3 is TGTGCCAGCAGCTTAGGGGCGGATACGCAGTATTTT. Translated, it gives CASSLGADTQYF.

The chain couples TRBV5-8 to TRBJ2-2, with D possibly being TRBD1 (6 bases). The V gene lost 4 bases and the J gene lost 8 bases, with 24 bases spanning the gap. This CDR3 has 17 amino acids. Germline CDR1 and CDR2: SGHTS and YDEGEE. The CDR3, as DNA: TGTGCCAGCAGCCCCGGGGTGTGGGGACATGAGGCTGGGGAGCTGTTTTTT. Translating gives CASSPGVWGHEAGELFF.

The chain's CDR3 is CASSQAEVTDTQYF. The CDR3 nucleotides read TGTGCCAGCAGCCAAGCCGAGGTCACAGATACGCAGTATTTT. The chain is built from TRBV3-1 (or the pseudogene TRBV3-2) and TRBJ2-3; D gene ambiguous. This CDR3 has 14 residues. Germline V lookup: CDR1 LGHDT, CDR2 YNNKEL (reference sequence). Trimming pared 1 base from V and 2 bases from J, leaving 7 bases between.

The chain has TRBV7-2 and TRBJ1-2; the match to TRBD1 covers 7 bases. Germline CDR1 and CDR2: SGHTA and FQGNSA. V lost 5 bases, J lost 8 bases, and 8 bases stayed unmatched. The CDR3 runs 13 residues. This CDR3 is CASSHDRVRGYTF. CDR3 sequence (DNA): TGTGCCAGCAGCCACGACAGGGTGCGGGGCTACACCTTC.